Each of the 16 T cell receptor beta chains below was sequenced from the same sample in a study of blood T cells in healthy people across ages (dated by TCRdb to 2014 to 2015). The library was produced with 5' RACE. The sequencer was an Illumina HiSeq 2500. A second PCR of roughly 7 to 11 cycles was performed with a sample-barcoded 5' primer and a J-beta primer mix. TCRdb reprocessing: public reads trimmed at Q25 with fastp, clones called with MiXCR, in-frame beta chains kept. Every entry covers one CDR3 protein and lists the most common genes and DNA from its rows. The table for this sample lists some 920,000 distinct CDR3 sequences; 51% of them were counted only once. 20% to 25% of the sample lies in the top ten. What was sequenced was blood. The source of these receptors is a woman in her sixties in good health.

The chain joins TRBV4-2 to TRBJ2-1; the D gene is possibly TRBD2 (6 bases). V was cut by 1 base and J by 7 bases, with 14 bases left in between. The CDR3 is 15 amino acids. Germline V gene data show CDR1 as LGHNA and CDR2 as YNFKEQ. This CDR3 reads CASSQVLALRNEQFF. Written as DNA, the CDR3 is TGTGCCAGCAGCCAAGTACTAGCATTGCGTAATGAGCAGTTCTTC.

The genes are TRBV2 and TRBJ2-3; 9 bases are shared with TRBD2. Germline V gene sequence: CDR1 SNHLY, CDR2 FYNNEI. The CDR3 spans 13 residues. V gave up 8 bases and J gave up 5 bases; unmatched junction bases: 5. The CDR3, as DNA: TGTGCCAGCCGGCGGGAGGGGATAGATACGCAGTATTTT. It encodes CASRREGIDTQYF.

V and J are TRBV7-2 and TRBJ1-4, with a tentative D call TRBD1 (6 bases). In germline, CDR1 is SGHTA, CDR2 FQGNSA. CDR3 length: 15 residues. V was clipped by 2 bases and J by 4 bases, with 11 bases between them. The CDR3 region is CASSLPGTNNEKLFF. For the CDR3, the DNA is TGTGCCAGCAGCTTACCGGGGACAAATAATGAAAAACTGTTTTTT.

The table lists this clonotype with a count of one. V is TRBV6-6 and J is TRBJ1-1; D not certain. The CDR3 contains 13 residues. V lost 8 bases to trimming and J lost 0 bases, with 10 bases between them. Germline-derived CDR1 and CDR2 are MNHNY and SVGAGI (reference sequence). This chain's CDR3 is CASLGWLNTEAFF. The CDR3 DNA reads as TGTGCCAGCCTTGGGTGGTTGAACACTGAAGCTTTCTTT.

The V call is TRBV20-1, the J call TRBJ2-1; maybe TRBD2 (5 bases). The CDR3 contains 15 residues. V was cut by 0 bases and J by 0 bases, with 9 bases left in between. Germline loops: CDR1 DFQATT, CDR2 SNEGSKA (reference sequence). The CDR3: CSARDTGSSYNEQFF. The DNA of the CDR3 is TGCAGTGCTAGAGATACGGGGAGCTCCTACAATGAGCAGTTCTTC.

This clonotype was detected a few times. The chain has TRBV15 and TRBJ2-7; possible D gene TRBD1, 5 bases. The CDR3 contains 16 residues. Trimming pared 1 base from V and 3 bases from J, leaving 16 bases between. CDR1 is LNHNV and CDR2 is YYDKDF in the germline V gene (reference sequence). The CDR3 loop is CATSRAGKSNFYEQYF. CDR3 nucleotides: TGTGCCACCAGCAGAGCAGGGAAGTCCAACTTCTACGAGCAGTACTTC.

The CDR3 reads CASSLSSAYEQYF. In nucleotides, the CDR3 is TGTGCCAGCAGTTTAAGTTCGGCCTACGAGCAGTACTTC. V and J are TRBV27 and TRBJ2-7; D is unresolved. The germline V gene encodes CDR1 MNHEY and CDR2 SMNVEV (reference sequence). The germline V and J ends were trimmed by 2 bases and 2 bases, with 7 bases remaining between them. This CDR3 has 13 residues.

The chain recombines TRBV11-1 with TRBJ2-7; 12 bases are a match to TRBD1. The CDR3 runs 14 residues. CDR1 SGHAT and CDR2 FQDESV come from the germline V gene (reference sequence). The V and J ends lost 4 bases and 5 bases, in that order; junction bases with no gene match: 3. In DNA form, the CDR3 reads TGTGCCAGCAGCTCCCGGGACAGGGGGCACGAGCAGTACTTC. Amino acids: CASSSRDRGHEQYF. The variable domain in full, completed from reference TRBV11-1 and TRBJ2-7, reads EAEVAQSPRYKITEKSQAVAFWCDPISGHATLYWYRQILGQGPELLVQFQDESVVDDSQLPKDRFSAERLKGVDSTLKIQPAELGDSAMYLCASSSRDRGHEQYFGPGTRLTVT.

V and J are TRBV6-1 and TRBJ2-7, with no clear D. There are 15 residues in the CDR3. Trimming stripped 1 base from V and 3 bases from J, with 13 bases between. Germline V CDR1 and CDR2: MNHNS, SASEGT. As DNA, the CDR3 is TGTGCCAGCAGTGAAGGGGTGGGAAACTACTACGAGCAGTACTTC. Protein product: CASSEGVGNYYEQYF.

The chain combines TRBV12-3 or TRBV12-4 with TRBJ1-4; D remains ambiguous. The germline V and J ends were trimmed by 5 bases and 6 bases, with 22 bases remaining between them. This CDR3 is built from 17 residues. DNA of the CDR3: TGTGCCAGCAGTCCCGACACCTTCTCGGACGGCGATGAAAAACTGTTTTTT. It codes for CASSPDTFSDGDEKLFF.

The chain employs TRBV3-1 and TRBJ2-7, with a tentative D call TRBD1 (6 bases). This CDR3 is 16 amino acids long. V lost 1 base and J 0 bases, leaving 13 bases between the germline ends. CDR1 is LGHDT and CDR2 is YNNKEL in the germline V gene (reference sequence). For the CDR3, the DNA is TGTGCCAGCAGCCAAGCTCCCGGGACACACTCCTACGAGCAGTACTTC. This sequence encodes CASSQAPGTHSYEQYF.

The chain uses TRBV15 and TRBJ2-5, with 7 bases matching TRBD1. From germline, CDR1 is LNHNV and CDR2 YYDKDF (reference sequence). The CDR3 runs 14 residues. V trimming: 3 bases; J trimming: 0 bases; junction bases outside the gene matches: 1. The CDR3 here is CATSRGQNQETQYF. In DNA, the CDR3 is TGTGCCACCAGCAGGGGACAGAACCAAGAGACCCAGTACTTC. Looking up the rest from reference TRBV15 and TRBJ2-5 gives the full variable domain: DAMVIQNPRYQVTQFGKPVTLSCSQTLNHNVMYWYQQKSSQAPKLLFHYYDKDFNNEADTPDNFQSRRPNTSFCFLDIRSPGLGDTAMYLCATSRGQNQETQYFGPGTRLLVL.

This clonotype has just a few counts. This rearrangement joins TRBV7-2 to TRBJ2-7; the D call may be TRBD1 or TRBD2 (6 bases each). The germline V gene has CDR1 SGHTA and CDR2 FQGNSA. V was cut by 1 base and J by 0 bases, with 16 bases left in between. This CDR3 region has 17 residues. CDR3 DNA: TGTGCCAGCAGCTTAGTAGGGGGGTTTAAGTCCTCCTACGAGCAGTACTTC. Residues: CASSLVGGFKSSYEQYF.

This clonotype turned up a few times. The chain uses TRBV4-1 and TRBJ2-7; 7 nucleotides agree with TRBD2. The length of the CDR3 is 21 residues. Unmatched junction bases numbered 29, after V lost 0 bases and J lost 9 bases. Germline V gives CDR1 MGHRA, CDR2 YSYEKL. The CDR3 DNA is TGCGCCAGCAGCCAAGATCAAGAAGGGAAGGGAATCCAGCGGGGCCTTCGCGGGCAGTACTTC. Its translation is CASSQDQEGKGIQRGLRGQYF.

V is TRBV7-9 and J is TRBJ2-1, with TRBD2 matching over 11 bases. Trimming cost V 3 bases and J 8 bases; bases outside gene matches: 9. Germline V CDR1 and CDR2: SEHNR, FQNEAQ (reference sequence). The CDR3 length is 16 residues. CDR3 protein: CASSFMMTSGNYEQFF. As DNA, the CDR3 is TGTGCCAGCAGCTTTATGATGACTAGCGGGAACTATGAGCAGTTCTTC.

This clonotype has more than one count but fewer than ten. The chain joins TRBV10-3 to TRBJ2-3; 8 positions match TRBD1. The germline CDR1 and CDR2 sequences are ENHRY and SYGVKD. J gave up 3 bases and V 6 bases, and 8 bases lay outside the gene matches. This CDR3 spans 15 amino acids. The CDR3 spells CAISGQGGSTDTQYF. The CDR3 DNA reads TGTGCCATCAGCGGACAGGGAGGATCTACAGATACGCAGTATTTT.